This is a list of T cell receptor beta chains from one sample in a study of blood T cell repertoires in COVID-19. Only in-frame clones appear in the TCRdb table, and some are missing; sequencing was by immunoSEQ multiplex PCR. The sample consists of fewer than 350,000 clones, more than 75% of them appearing once. Material for sequencing was PBMCs or T cells enriched from blood (not recorded which). All receptors derive from a woman in her thirties or forties with acute COVID-19. Both conserved end residues are part of each CDR3. Fields, in order: CDR3 length, J gene, V gene, clone size, CDR3 protein. Clone size is given for some rows only: seen once, a few or many times, or a class if the clone is expanded.

length: 16; J: TRBJ2-3; V: TRBV28; size: NA; CDR3: CASSSSGLAGTDTQYF
length: 16; J: TRBJ2-3; V: TRBV6-2/TRBV6-3; size: NA; CDR3: CASSYFGGQGGDTQYF
length: 14; J: TRBJ2-1; V: TRBV6-4; size: NA; CDR3: CASSDSTPNKKQFF
length: 16; J: TRBJ2-1; V: TRBV27; size: NA; CDR3: CASSFARASGNNEQFF
length: 16; J: TRBJ2-3; V: TRBV19; size: NA; CDR3: CASSIDRLASGGTQYF
length: 14; J: TRBJ2-3; V: TRBV5-1; size: NA; CDR3: CASSLGTSGSPGYF
length: 15; J: TRBJ2-1; V: TRBV3-1/TRBV3-2; size: NA; CDR3: CASSQNPGGYNEQFF
length: 16; J: TRBJ2-1; V: TRBV11-2; size: once; CDR3: CASRSTRGAGGNEQFF
length: 15; J: TRBJ2-2; V: TRBV5-4; size: NA; CDR3: CASSPLAGDTGELFF
length: 12; J: TRBJ2-1; V: TRBV5-6; size: NA; CDR3: CASSWGDNEQFF
length: 20; J: TRBJ2-7; V: TRBV12-1; size: NA; CDR3: CASTRRTSGSHTGNPYEQYF
length: 15; J: TRBJ1-2; V: TRBV28; size: NA; CDR3: CASSLDRSSAAGYTF
length: 12; J: TRBJ2-5; V: TRBV24-1; size: NA; CDR3: CATSTGSETQYF
length: 15; J: TRBJ1-4; V: TRBV4-1; size: NA; CDR3: CASSQPGLINEKLFF
length: 14; J: TRBJ1-6; V: TRBV6-5; size: NA; CDR3: CASSKTAYNSPLHF
length: 17; J: TRBJ2-2; V: TRBV9; size: NA; CDR3: CASSGFLLAGEVGELFF
length: 13; J: TRBJ2-3; V: TRBV7-3; size: NA; CDR3: CASSQGSADTQYF
length: 17; J: TRBJ1-1; V: TRBV29-1; size: NA; CDR3: CSVEDLGRRTMNTEAFF
length: 15; J: TRBJ1-6; V: TRBV19; size: NA; CDR3: CASSPPGFGNSPLHF
length: 14; J: TRBJ1-2; V: TRBV6-5; size: NA; CDR3: CASSQIFGQAGYTF
length: 14; J: TRBJ1-1; V: TRBV30; size: NA; CDR3: CAWSKPNRAYEAFF
length: 15; J: TRBJ1-3; V: TRBV18; size: NA; CDR3: CASSPTELSGNTIYF
length: 12; J: TRBJ1-5; V: TRBV12-3/TRBV12-4; size: NA; CDR3: CASSFGSQPQHF
length: 15; J: TRBJ1-3; V: TRBV7-3; size: NA; CDR3: CASSLTGGSLNTIYF
length: 16; J: TRBJ1-3; V: TRBV10-3; size: NA; CDR3: CAISPSVDRGGNTIYF
length: 15; J: TRBJ1-1; V: TRBV24-1; size: NA; CDR3: CATSDLEDRNTEAFF
length: 14; J: TRBJ2-7; V: TRBV7-2; size: NA; CDR3: CASSLEGGGYEQYF
length: 13; J: TRBJ1-2; V: TRBV11-3; size: NA; CDR3: CASSRAGPGGYTF
length: 14; J: TRBJ2-4; V: TRBV2; size: NA; CDR3: CASSESGGGNIQYF
length: 15; J: TRBJ1-2; V: TRBV30; size: NA; CDR3: CAWSPGTGDNYGYTF
length: 12; J: TRBJ2-7; V: TRBV29-1; size: NA; CDR3: CSVEVADYEQYF
length: 14; J: TRBJ1-2; V: TRBV5-1; size: NA; CDR3: CASSVDREGYGYTF
length: 13; J: TRBJ1-2; V: TRBV5-8; size: NA; CDR3: CASSFRTGYGYTF
length: 18; J: TRBJ2-1; V: TRBV7-2; size: once; CDR3: CASSLRSVGTSVYNEQFF
length: 12; J: TRBJ2-7; V: TRBV11-2; size: NA; CDR3: CASSPSGDEQYF
length: 13; J: TRBJ2-2; V: TRBV9; size: NA; CDR3: CASGPTNTGELFF
length: 15; J: TRBJ2-1; V: TRBV19; size: once; CDR3: CASSSRDRGDNEQFF
length: 17; J: TRBJ2-7; V: TRBV7-9; size: NA; CDR3: CASSLHRDRVPSYEQYF
length: 13; J: TRBJ2-3; V: TRBV9; size: NA; CDR3: CASSVYGGREQYF
length: 17; J: TRBJ1-1; V: TRBV10-1; size: few; CDR3: CASTYLRDRGLLTEAFF
length: 16; J: TRBJ2-2; V: TRBV9; size: NA; CDR3: CASSAGLAGNTGELFF